The present entry profiles one T cell receptor beta chain with its context. How the authors handled the data: By means of reference gene primer amplification, nucleated cell counts were estimated. The repertoire was sequenced with immunoSEQ multiplex PCR; TCRdb's copy has only in-frame clones and lacks some. V, J and clone size are taken as reported in that table, and D and trimming were inferred from the DNA itself. Among 200,000 to 250,000 clones listed, roughly 89% were seen once. J lost 6 bases, V lost 2 bases, and 5 bases had no gene match. The CDR3 is made up of 16 amino acids. CDR1 LGHNT and CDR2 FRNRAP come from the germline V gene. This sample was included in a study of blood T cell repertoires in COVID-19. The wider study: Acute and convalescent COVID-19 specimens originated in the United States, Italy and Spain. PBMCs, B-cell-depleted T cells, or T cells provided the cDNA or gDNA that made up the material.

The sample consisted of peripheral blood. The chain links TRBV12-5 to TRBJ2-1; 12 nucleotides agree with TRBD2. The sequence was obtained from a man aged 55 to 70 who had recovered from COVID-19. CDR3: CASGLMTSGRFNEQFF. CDR3 DNA sequence: TGTGCTAGTGGTTTGATGACTAGCGGGAGATTCAATGAGCAGTTCTTC.